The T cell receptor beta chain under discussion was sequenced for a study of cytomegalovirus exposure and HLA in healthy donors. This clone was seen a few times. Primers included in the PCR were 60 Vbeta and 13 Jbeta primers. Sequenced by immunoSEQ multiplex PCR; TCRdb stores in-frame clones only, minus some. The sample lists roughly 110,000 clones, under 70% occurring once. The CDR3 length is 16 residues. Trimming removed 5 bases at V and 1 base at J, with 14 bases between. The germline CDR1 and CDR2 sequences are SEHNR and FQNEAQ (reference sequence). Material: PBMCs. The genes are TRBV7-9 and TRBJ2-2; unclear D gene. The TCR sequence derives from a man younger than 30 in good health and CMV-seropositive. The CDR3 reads CASSPDGGQNTGELFF. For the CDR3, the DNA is TGTGCCAGCAGCCCCGATGGTGGGCAGAACACCGGGGAGCTGTTTTTT.